The 30 T cell receptor beta chains below all came from one sample that was sequenced in a study of blood T cell repertoires in COVID-19. The method was immunoSEQ multiplex PCR; TCRdb's version includes in-frame clones alone and lacks a portion of them. The repertoire holds around 200,000 clones, 86% seen once, with about 4% in the top ten. Material for sequencing was PBMCs or T cells enriched from blood (not recorded which). These receptor sequences come from a woman in her 40s with acute COVID-19.

The genes are TRBV19 and TRBJ1-2; a possible D gene is TRBD1 (6 bases). Germline lookup yields CDR1 LNHDA and CDR2 SQIVND (reference sequence). This CDR3 spans 15 amino acids. The V end was cut by 3 bases, the J end by 5 bases, with 16 bases between. The DNA for the CDR3 is TGTGCCAGTAGTATGGGACAAGGACTTCTATATGGCTACACCTTC. Translated: CASSMGQGLLYGYTF.

The chain employs TRBV19 and TRBJ1-6; D perhaps matches TRBD1 (5 bases). CDR1 LNHDA and CDR2 SQIVND come from the germline V gene (reference sequence). Trimming took off 3 bases at V and 7 bases at J, with 7 bases between the two ends. There are 13 residues in the CDR3. The CDR3 loop reads CASSMGQNSPLHF. For the CDR3, the DNA is TGTGCCAGTAGTATGGGGCAGAATTCACCCCTCCACTTT.

In DNA, the CDR3 is TGTGCCAGCAGCCAAGATTGGCCAGATAACTATGGCTACACCTTC. This codes for CASSQDWPDNYGYTF. The V gene is TRBV3-1 (or the pseudogene TRBV3-2), the J gene TRBJ1-2; D remains ambiguous. CDR3 length: 15 amino acids. The germline gives CDR1 LGHDT, CDR2 YNNKEL (reference sequence). V dropped 0 bases and J dropped 1 base, with 9 bases sitting between them.

This clone has just one count. The J gene is TRBJ2-5, the V gene TRBV5-1, with a tentative D call TRBD1 (6 bases). There are 18 residues in the CDR3. The germline V and J ends were trimmed by 0 bases and 5 bases, with 23 bases remaining between them. CDR1 SGHRS and CDR2 YFSETQ come from the germline V gene. This CDR3 is CASSLDGGHLTLSETQYF. The CDR3 bases are TGCGCCAGCAGCTTGGATGGGGGCCACTTAACTTTGAGTGAGACCCAGTACTTC. Together with reference TRBV5-1 and TRBJ2-5, the CDR3 gives the full variable domain: KAGVTQTPRYLIKTRGQQVTLSCSPISGHRSVSWYQQTPGQGLQFLFEYFSETQRNKGNFPGRFSGRQFSNSRSEMNVSTLELGDSALYLCASSLDGGHLTLSETQYFGPGTRLLVL.

This chain joins TRBV7-2 and TRBJ1-5, with 7 bases identical to TRBD1. Per the germline V gene, CDR1 is SGHTA and CDR2 is FQGNSA. The CDR3 loop spans 15 amino acids. V shed 1 base, J shed 6 bases, and the junction held 6 bases outside the gene matches. The CDR3 bases are TGTGCCAGCAGCTTAGGGAGGGGGCAGGGTCAGCCCCAGCATTTT. Its protein product is CASSLGRGQGQPQHF. The full variable domain, in which reference TRBV7-2 and TRBJ1-5 provide the parts outside the CDR3, is GAGVSQSPSNKVTEKGKDVELRCDPISGHTALYWYRQSLGQGLEFLIYFQGNSAPDKSGLPSDRFSAERTGGSVSTLTIQRTQQEDSAVYLCASSLGRGQGQPQHFGDGTRLSIL.

The V and J genes are TRBV10-3 and TRBJ1-1; 7 bases agree with TRBD1. Looked up from germline, CDR1 is ENHRY and CDR2 is SYGVKD. V shed 6 bases and J 0 bases; nucleotides not matched to a gene: 4. This CDR3 has 14 amino acids. The CDR3 reads CAISTGVMNTEAFF. DNA of the CDR3: TGTGCCATCAGCACAGGGGTTATGAACACTGAAGCTTTCTTT.

This clone turned up a few times. The V gene is TRBV18, the J gene TRBJ1-6; a possible D gene is TRBD1 (6 bases). The germline V gene encodes CDR1 KGHSH and CDR2 LQKENI. The V end was cut by 0 bases, the J end by 7 bases, with 16 bases between. CDR3 length: 17 amino acids. CDR3 sequence: CASSPPEQGRPNSPLHF. CDR3 DNA: TGTGCCAGCTCACCACCGGAGCAGGGGCGTCCCAATTCACCCCTCCACTTT.

The rearrangement links TRBV18 to TRBJ1-6, with D unresolved. This CDR3 comprises 13 residues. CDR1 and CDR2 from the germline V gene are KGHSH and LQKENI. The V gene lost 2 bases and the J gene lost 8 bases, with 7 bases spanning the gap. As DNA, the CDR3 is TGTGCCAGCTCACCAAACAGAGATTCACCCCTCCACTTT. This encodes CASSPNRDSPLHF.

The chain combines TRBV19 with TRBJ2-5; 7 positions match TRBD1. The V and J ends lost 9 bases and 4 bases, in that order; junction bases with no gene match: 11. The CDR3 totals 14 residues. In germline, CDR1 is LNHDA, CDR2 SQIVND (reference sequence). The CDR3 nucleotides read TGTGCCAGCTCAGGACAGGTAGTTGGAGAGACCCAGTACTTC. Its protein product is CASSGQVVGETQYF.

The rearrangement uses TRBV7-2 and TRBJ1-6; D gene uncertain. The CDR3 has 14 residues. The V gene lost 4 bases and the J gene lost 13 bases, with 17 bases spanning the gap. Looked up from germline, CDR1 is SGHTA and CDR2 is FQGNSA. CDR3 nucleotides: TGTGCCAGCAGCTCGAGACGTTCCTCGGGTCCCCTCCACTTT. Its translation: CASSSRRSSGPLHF.

The chain has TRBV6-5 and TRBJ1-2, with 7 bases lining up with TRBD1. The germline V gene encodes CDR1 MNHEY and CDR2 SVGAGI. Unmatched junction bases numbered 9, after V lost 2 bases and J lost 6 bases. The CDR3 is made up of 15 amino acids. The CDR3 is CASSYRRTGTHGYTF. CDR3 bases: TGTGCCAGCAGTTACCGTCGGACAGGAACTCATGGCTACACCTTC.

The V and J genes are TRBV5-1 and TRBJ2-5; the match to TRBD1 covers 8 bases. Germline V lookup: CDR1 SGHRS, CDR2 YFSETQ. The CDR3 runs 14 residues. J gave up 5 bases and V 5 bases, and 8 bases lay outside the gene matches. The CDR3 sequence: CASRPKTGVETQYF. DNA for the CDR3: TGCGCCAGCAGACCTAAGACAGGGGTGGAGACCCAGTACTTC.

This clone was detected only a few times. The DNA of the CDR3 is TGTGCCAGCAGCGTAGTAGGCAATGAGGGTTCACCCCTCCACTTT. Its translation is CASSVVGNEGSPLHF. J is TRBJ1-6 and V is TRBV9; unclear D gene. Trimming removed 0 bases from V and 9 bases from J, with 13 bases in between. Germline-derived CDR1 and CDR2 are SGDLS and YYNGEE. The CDR3 contains 15 residues.

V and J are TRBV6-6 and TRBJ1-3; no reliable D call. Deletions cut 2 bases from V and 9 bases from J, with 14 bases between. The germline V gene has CDR1 MNHNY and CDR2 SVGAGI (reference sequence). The CDR3 is made up of 14 amino acids. The CDR3 bases are TGTGCCAGCAGTTACGTGCCTCGGAGGTTCACCATATATTTT. Its translation is CASSYVPRRFTIYF.

J is TRBJ1-6 and V is TRBV7-9; D is unresolved. CDR1 and CDR2 from the germline V gene are SEHNR and FQNEAQ (reference sequence). V dropped 4 bases and J dropped 3 bases, with 13 bases sitting between them. There are 16 residues in the CDR3. CDR3 nucleotides: TGTGCCAGCAGCTCTAGCGGCAGGTACTATAATTCACCCCTCCACTTT. Translated: CASSSSGRYYNSPLHF.

V and J are TRBV7-9 and TRBJ2-3, with D tentatively TRBD2 (7 bases). V was clipped by 3 bases and J by 8 bases, with 21 bases between them. Germline CDR1 reads SEHNR; CDR2 reads FQNEAQ (reference sequence). The CDR3 is 16 amino acids. The CDR3 spells CASSFQSGGGQGTQYF. Here the CDR3 DNA reads TGTGCCAGCAGCTTTCAGTCGGGGGGCGGGCAGGGTACGCAGTATTTT.

The rearrangement links TRBV9 to TRBJ2-2; D possibly corresponds to TRBD2 (6 bases). Germline assignment: CDR1 SGDLS and CDR2 YYNGEE. The CDR3 runs to 16 residues. Trimming left V 5 bases short and J 8 bases short, with 22 bases between. The CDR3: CASSHTGTSPRGELFF. The CDR3 nucleotides read TGTGCCAGCAGTCATACCGGGACTTCCCCCAGGGGGGAGCTGTTTTTT.

A word on this clone: In the same sample, other DNA sequences code for this CDR3. This chain connects TRBV9 to TRBJ1-1; the D gene is possibly TRBD1 (6 bases). Trimming removed 2 bases at V and 4 bases at J, with 12 bases between. Germline V gene sequence: CDR1 SGDLS, CDR2 YYNGEE. This CDR3 contains 14 residues. CDR3 region: CASSVGGLGTEAFF. The CDR3, as DNA: TGTGCCAGCAGCGTGGGGGGGCTGGGCACTGAAGCTTTCTTT.

The rearrangement links TRBV5-6 to TRBJ1-5; TRBD1 matches at 8 bases. V gave up 3 bases and J gave up 4 bases; unmatched junction bases: 9. The CDR3 has 16 residues. The V gene's germline CDR1 is SGHDT and CDR2 YYEEEE. CDR3 nucleotide sequence: TGTGCCAGCAGCTGGGGGGCTCGGACAGGGAATCAGCCCCAGCATTTT. Its protein product is CASSWGARTGNQPQHF.

The chain has TRBV2 and TRBJ1-2, with D possibly being TRBD1 (5 bases). V was trimmed by 5 bases and J by 1 base, leaving 23 bases between them. CDR3 length equals 18 residues. CDR1 SNHLY and CDR2 FYNNEI come from the germline V gene. The CDR3 DNA reads TGTGCCAGCAGTCCCTTATATGAAGGGGTGAAAGGTAACTATGGCTACACCTTC. This encodes CASSPLYEGVKGNYGYTF. Based on the CDR3 plus reference TRBV2 and TRBJ1-2, the full variable domain is EPEVTQTPSHQVTQMGQEVILRCVPISNHLYFYWYRQILGQKVEFLVSFYNNEISEKSEIFDDQFSVERPDGSNFTLKIRSTKLEDSAMYFCASSPLYEGVKGNYGYTFGSGTRLTVV.

The chain uses TRBV7-8 and TRBJ1-5, with D maybe TRBD1 (6 bases). The CDR3 loop spans 14 amino acids. Germline loops: CDR1 SGHVS, CDR2 FQNEAQ. Trimming took off 5 bases at V and 0 bases at J, with 8 bases between the two ends. CDR3 nucleotide sequence: TGTGCCAGCAGCCGGACAGATAGCAATCAGCCCCAGCATTTT. Protein: CASSRTDSNQPQHF.

This rearrangement joins TRBV24-1 to TRBJ1-2; D is undetermined. V lost 7 bases, J lost 4 bases, and 15 bases lay in between. Germline V gives CDR1 KGHDR, CDR2 SFDVKD. The CDR3 has 14 residues. The CDR3 loop is CATSTETNSYGYTF. In DNA, the CDR3 is TGTGCCACCAGCACAGAAACAAATTCCTATGGCTACACCTTC.

This clone has only one observation. The rearrangement links TRBV6-6 to TRBJ1-3, with 7 bases aligning to TRBD1. Germline trimming cut 8 bases from V and 2 bases from J; bases unmatched to any gene: 6. The germline V gene encodes CDR1 MNHNY and CDR2 SVGAGI (reference sequence). This CDR3 contains 14 residues. The CDR3 coding sequence is TGTGCCAGCGGGAGACAGGGAGCTGGAAACACCATATATTTT. As protein: CASGRQGAGNTIYF.

The chain combines TRBV7-2 with TRBJ2-1; 11 bases are shared with TRBD2. V lost 3 bases to trimming and J lost 4 bases; unmatched junction nucleotides: 2. Germline CDR1 SGHTA, CDR2 FQGNSA. This CDR3 is built from 15 residues. The CDR3 nucleotides read TGTGCCAGCAGCTTTACTAGCGGGGGTTACAATGAGCAGTTCTTC. Amino acid sequence: CASSFTSGGYNEQFF.

The V gene is TRBV27, the J gene TRBJ2-2; TRBD1 matches at 9 bases. CDR1 is MNHEY and CDR2 is SMNVEV in the germline V gene (reference sequence). The V and J ends lost 3 bases and 1 base, in that order; junction bases with no gene match: 3. This CDR3 spans 16 amino acids. CDR3: CASSFPGQGNTGELFF. CDR3 coding DNA: TGTGCCAGCAGTTTCCCGGGACAGGGGAACACCGGGGAGCTGTTTTTT.

The chain has TRBV19 and TRBJ1-1; D uncertain. Germline CDR1 reads LNHDA; CDR2 reads SQIVND (reference sequence). This CDR3 is built from 14 residues. The germline V and J ends were trimmed by 6 bases and 2 bases, with 13 bases remaining between them. In DNA form, the CDR3 reads TGTGCCAGTAGGGGCCTAGCTACAAACACTGAAGCTTTCTTT. This codes for CASRGLATNTEAFF. The entire variable domain, with the rest obtained from reference TRBV19 and TRBJ1-1, is as follows: DGGITQSPKYLFRKEGQNVTLSCEQNLNHDAMYWYRQDPGQGLRLIYYSQIVNDFQKGDIAEGYSVSREKKESFPLTVTSAQKNPTAFYLCASRGLATNTEAFFGQGTRLTVV.

The chain recombines TRBV15 with TRBJ2-1, with a weak D call TRBD2 (6 bases). V was trimmed by 3 bases and J by 0 bases, leaving 12 bases between them. Per the germline V gene, CDR1 is LNHNV and CDR2 is YYDKDF (reference sequence). The CDR3 contains 16 residues. DNA for the CDR3: TGTGCCACCAGCAGGTCGGGACTCCACTCCTACAATGAGCAGTTCTTC. It specifies CATSRSGLHSYNEQFF.

The DNA for the CDR3 is TGTGCCAGCAGCCGGCAGGGCTCCGAAAGCTGGGCCAACGTCCTGACTTTC. Translating it yields CASSRQGSESWANVLTF. The chain is built from TRBV7-8 and TRBJ2-6; D may be TRBD1 (5 bases). CDR1 and CDR2 from the germline V gene are SGHVS and FQNEAQ. Trimming took 5 bases from V and 5 from J, leaving 19 bases between them. The CDR3 consists of 17 residues.

This chain uses TRBV12-5 with TRBJ1-5; TRBD1 matches 9 bases. J was trimmed by 1 base and V by 4 bases; bases with no gene match: 8. CDR3 length equals 17 residues. Germline CDR1 reads LGHNT; CDR2 reads FRNRAP. CDR3: CASGWIGQGISNQPQHF. The CDR3 DNA follows: TGTGCTAGTGGTTGGATTGGACAGGGGATCAGCAATCAGCCCCAGCATTTT. The variable domain in full, with the rest retrieved from reference TRBV12-5 and TRBJ1-5, is DARVTQTPRHKVTEMGQEVTMRCQPILGHNTVFWYRQTMMQGLELLAYFRNRAPLDDSGMPKDRFSAEMPDATLATLKIQPSEPRDSAVYFCASGWIGQGISNQPQHFGDGTRLSIL.

With regard to this clone: Within the sample, other DNA sequences also encode this same CDR3. This chain uses TRBV7-9 with TRBJ1-1; no clear D. Trimming took off 0 bases at V and 7 bases at J, with 6 bases between the two ends. Germline CDR1 reads SEHNR; CDR2 reads FQNEAQ (reference sequence). This CDR3 has 12 amino acids. Here the CDR3 reads CASSLAGVEAFF. The CDR3 nucleotides are TGTGCCAGCAGCTTAGCCGGAGTTGAAGCTTTCTTT.